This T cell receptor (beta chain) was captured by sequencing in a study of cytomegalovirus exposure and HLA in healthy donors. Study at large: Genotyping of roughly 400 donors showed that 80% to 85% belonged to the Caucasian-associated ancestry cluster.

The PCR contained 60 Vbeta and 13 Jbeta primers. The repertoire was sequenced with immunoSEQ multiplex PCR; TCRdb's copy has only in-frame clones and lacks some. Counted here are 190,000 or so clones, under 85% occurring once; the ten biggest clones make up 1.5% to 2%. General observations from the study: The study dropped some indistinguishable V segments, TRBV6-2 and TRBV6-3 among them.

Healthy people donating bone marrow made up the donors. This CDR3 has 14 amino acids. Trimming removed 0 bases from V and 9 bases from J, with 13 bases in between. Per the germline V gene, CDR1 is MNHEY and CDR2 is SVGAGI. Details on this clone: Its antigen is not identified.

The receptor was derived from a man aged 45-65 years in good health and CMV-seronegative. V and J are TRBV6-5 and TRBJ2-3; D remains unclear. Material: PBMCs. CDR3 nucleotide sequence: TGTGCCAGCAGTTACTCGACGTTGGCAGGAACGCAGTATTTT. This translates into CASSYSTLAGTQYF.